This T cell receptor beta chain was captured by sequencing in a study of blood T cell repertoires in COVID-19. The data were produced by immunoSEQ multiplex PCR, yet TCRdb's version contains in-frame clones alone and is incomplete. The table has around 200,000 clones, roughly 86% seen once. Only one count was recorded for this clone. Germline CDR1 reads SEHNR; CDR2 reads FQNEAQ (reference sequence). Trimming removed 1 base from V and 5 bases from J, with 11 bases in between. The CDR3 sequence is 15 residues long. The V and J genes are TRBV7-9 and TRBJ1-4; D not resolved. The sequenced material came from peripheral blood. The source of this sequence is an elderly woman in a cohort sampled during active or convalescent COVID-19. CDR3 bases: TGTGCCAGCAGCTTAGTGGGCAGTTCCAATGAAAAACTGTTTTTT. It codes for CASSLVGSSNEKLFF.